The rows below give T cell receptor beta chains drawn from one sample of a study of shared clonotypes between healthy human individuals. Sequencing was performed with immunoSEQ multiplex PCR; in TCRdb, only in-frame clones are kept and a portion is missing. The sample gives about 800,000 clones, 95% to 97% of which show up once; around 0.21% is in the top ten. The specimen sequenced was naive CD8+ T cells sorted from blood. The receptors shown here come from a man aged 25-45 years in good health. The CDR3 runs from the conserved cysteine through the conserved F or W. The D gene is left open where the match is weak. Where a row states a size, it is once, few, many or the class of an expanded clone; other rows omit it.

V gene	clone size	D gene	CDR3 length	J gene	CDR3 protein	CDR3 DNA
TRBV7-2	NA	TRBD1	16	TRBJ2-7	CASSYPEGASLYEQYF	TGTGCCAGCAGCTACCCTGAGGGGGCGAGTCTGTACGAGCAGTACTTC
TRBV9	NA	NA	15	TRBJ2-7	CASSAGGAVRNEQYF	TGTGCCAGCAGCGCTGGGGGGGCGGTCAGGAACGAGCAGTACTTC
TRBV5-1	NA	TRBD1	16	TRBJ2-5	CASSLAQTGGGETQYF	TGCGCCAGCAGCTTGGCACAGACAGGGGGCGGGGAGACCCAGTACTTC
TRBV11-2	once	NA	13	TRBJ2-1	CASSLVVSNEQFF	TGTGCCAGCAGCTTAGTTGTTAGCAATGAGCAGTTCTTC
TRBV7-8	NA	TRBD1	18	TRBJ2-5	CASSTPLARTGGFETQYF	TGTGCCAGCAGCACCCCGCTAGCCCGGACAGGGGGCTTTGAGACCCAGTACTTC
TRBV5-4	once	TRBD2	14	TRBJ2-7	CASSSTSHPYEQYF	TGTGCCAGCAGCTCGACTAGCCACCCCTACGAGCAGTACTTC
TRBV15	once	TRBD2	14	TRBJ2-7	CATRGTSGAYEQYF	TGTGCCACCAGGGGGACTAGCGGGGCCTACGAGCAGTACTTC
TRBV9	NA	NA	15	TRBJ2-7	CASSVGASGVNEQYF	TGTGCCAGCAGCGTAGGGGCGTCGGGAGTTAACGAGCAGTACTTC
TRBV29-1	NA	TRBD1	15	TRBJ1-2	CSVGDRGPSGNGYTF	TGCAGCGTTGGGGACAGGGGACCGTCTGGGAATGGCTACACCTTC
TRBV5-1	NA	NA	14	TRBJ1-4	CASSLLGGGEKLFF	TGCGCCAGCAGCTTGTTAGGGGGAGGAGAAAAACTGTTTTTT
TRBV2	once	NA	18	TRBJ2-3	CASSETNTGYVRTDTQYF	TGTGCCAGCAGTGAAACCAACACAGGGTACGTGAGAACAGATACGCAGTATTTT
TRBV1	NA	NA	16	TRBJ2-7	CTSSQRRSGSGYEQYF	TGCACCAGCAGCCAAAGGCGGAGCGGGAGTGGATACGAGCAGTACTTC
TRBV5-1	NA	TRBD1	15	TRBJ2-7	CASSFGDRDVYEQYF	TGCGCCAGCAGCTTCGGGGACAGGGATGTTTACGAGCAGTACTTC
TRBV7-7	NA	TRBD1	15	TRBJ2-2	CASSHGDSLTGELFF	TGTGCTAGCAGCCACGGGGACAGCCTCACCGGGGAGCTGTTTTTT
TRBV6-1	NA	NA	14	TRBJ2-7	CASNARHNTYEQYF	TGTGCCAGCAACGCTCGACACAACACCTACGAGCAGTACTTC
TRBV6-5	NA	NA	14	TRBJ1-5	CASSPGLVNQPQHF	TGTGCCAGCAGCCCGGGATTGGTTAATCAGCCCCAGCATTTT
TRBV15	NA	NA	15	TRBJ1-5	CATSSERTFNQPQHF	TGTGCCACCAGCAGTGAGAGGACGTTTAATCAGCCCCAGCATTTT
TRBV7-9	NA	TRBD1	15	TRBJ1-2	CASSLAVRQGYGYTF	TGTGCCAGCAGCTTAGCCGTAAGACAGGGCTATGGCTACACCTTC
TRBV7-9	NA	NA	15	TRBJ1-1	CASSLERGTNTEAFF	TGTGCCAGCAGCTTAGAAAGGGGCACGAACACTGAAGCTTTCTTT
TRBV11-1	NA	TRBD2	18	TRBJ2-3	CASSWNTYPGLGTDTQYF	TGTGCCAGCAGCTGGAACACTTACCCGGGACTAGGCACAGATACGCAGTATTTT
TRBV7-9	NA	TRBD2	18	TRBJ2-2	CASSSTIFSGTNTGELFF	TGTGCCAGCAGCTCAACTATCTTTAGCGGGACAAACACCGGGGAGCTGTTTTTT
TRBV27	NA	NA	14	TRBJ1-2	CASSLLGGSRSYTF	TGTGCCAGCAGTTTATTGGGGGGCAGCCGGAGCTACACCTTC
TRBV19	NA	NA	13	TRBJ2-4	CASSIVPQRDQYF	TGTGCCAGTAGTATAGTTCCCCAACGCGATCAGTACTTC
TRBV10-3	NA	NA	14	TRBJ1-1	CAISDGHQNTEAFF	TGTGCCATCAGTGACGGGCACCAGAACACTGAAGCTTTCTTT
TRBV5-1	NA	TRBD2	16	TRBJ2-3	CASSPRTSGRPDTQYF	TGCGCCAGCAGCCCTCGGACTAGCGGGAGACCAGATACGCAGTATTTT
TRBV7-9	NA	NA	15	TRBJ1-2	CASSRYDTGVLGYTF	TGTGCCAGCAGCCGATACGACACAGGAGTTCTTGGCTACACCTTC
TRBV28	NA	NA	17	TRBJ1-5	CASSPLDTSESNQPQHF	TGTGCCAGCAGTCCCCTGGACACGTCGGAGAGCAATCAGCCCCAGCATTTT
TRBV5-5	NA	NA	13	TRBJ1-2	CASSLGQGFGYTF	TGTGCCAGCAGCTTGGGGCAGGGTTTTGGCTACACCTTC
TRBV5-5	NA	NA	14	TRBJ2-7	CASSLGIGLREQYF	TGTGCCAGCAGCTTGGGGATAGGTTTACGGGAGCAGTACTTC
TRBV28	NA	NA	14	TRBJ1-2	CASSMRIFNYGYTF	TGTGCCAGCAGTATGCGGATTTTTAACTATGGCTACACCTTC
TRBV9	NA	TRBD2	16	TRBJ2-3	CASSLYSAGVTDTQYF	TGTGCCAGCAGCCTTTATAGCGCGGGAGTTACAGATACGCAGTATTTT
TRBV29-1	NA	NA	13	TRBJ2-7	CSVGTLTSYEQYF	TGCAGCGTAGGGACACTAACTTCCTACGAGCAGTACTTC
TRBV7-9	NA	NA	12	TRBJ2-7	CASSSTGGEQYF	TGTGCCAGCAGCTCCACAGGCGGCGAGCAGTACTTC
TRBV7-9	NA	NA	15	TRBJ2-3	CASSPQWGETDTQYF	TGTGCCAGCAGCCCGCAGTGGGGGGAGACAGATACGCAGTATTTT
TRBV9	NA	TRBD2	19	TRBJ2-1	CASSVTRGRAISPYNEQFF	TGTGCCAGCAGCGTCACTCGCGGGAGGGCCATCTCCCCATACAATGAGCAGTTCTTC
TRBV4-3	NA	TRBD2	19	TRBJ2-7	CASSQDSTSGRAGLGEQYF	TGCGCCAGCAGCCAAGATAGTACTAGCGGGAGGGCCGGATTGGGCGAGCAGTACTTC
TRBV15	NA	NA	15	TRBJ2-7	CATSRVRGSNYEQYF	TGTGCCACCAGCAGAGTTAGGGGCAGTAACTACGAGCAGTACTTC
TRBV5-1	NA	TRBD2	16	TRBJ2-1	CASTLGVLAGGNEQFF	TGCGCCAGCACGCTTGGAGTACTAGCGGGGGGAAATGAGCAGTTCTTC
TRBV5-4	NA	NA	11	TRBJ1-1	CASSLNTEAFF	TGTGCCAGCAGCCTCAACACTGAAGCTTTCTTT